This is a list of T cell receptor beta chains from one sample in a study of chemoradiotherapy in HPV16-positive cancers. TCRdb's table, derived via immunoSEQ multiplex PCR, lists solely in-frame clones and lacks some. The sample includes 9,500 to 15,000 clones, roughly 80% of them seen just once. The sample here was taken from a patient who underwent chemoradiotherapy. The receptors come from a human donor with HPV-associated anogenital cancer. The CDR3 runs from the conserved cysteine through the conserved F or W. A D gene is named only where the DNA matches it firmly. The size field is filled for only some rows; it gives once, few, many or a size class.

abundance	v_gene	j_gene	len	d_gene	CDR3aa	CDR3nt
.	TRBV5-1	TRBJ2-5	14	.	CASSPILGGETQYF	TGCGCCAGCAGCCCCATTTTAGGGGGGGAGACCCAGTACTTC
once	TRBV5-6	TRBJ2-7	14	TRBD1	CASTWTGPSYEQYF	TGTGCCAGCACCTGGACAGGGCCCTCCTACGAGCAGTACTTC
.	TRBV5-6	TRBJ2-2	17	TRBD2	CASSSSSGGARAGELFF	TGTGCCAGCAGCTCGTCTAGCGGGGGGGCGAGGGCCGGGGAGCTGTTTTTT
.	TRBV7-2	TRBJ2-7	18	TRBD1	CASSLAGQRFSREDEQYF	TGTGCCAGCAGCTTAGCGGGACAGAGGTTCTCCCGAGAGGACGAGCAGTACTTC
.	TRBV20-1	TRBJ1-2	11	.	CSAKDGDGYTF	TGCAGTGCTAAGGACGGAGATGGCTACACCTTC
few	TRBV2	TRBJ2-7	12	.	CASSDGTYEQYF	TGTGCCAGCAGCGATGGTACCTACGAGCAGTACTTC
.	TRBV15	TRBJ2-1	14	.	CATSRAGADNEQFF	TGTGCCACCAGCAGAGCGGGAGCGGACAATGAGCAGTTCTTC
.	TRBV28	TRBJ2-3	15	TRBD2	CASSPSGSPTDTQYF	TGTGCCAGCAGTCCTAGCGGGTCCCCCACAGATACGCAGTATTTT
.	TRBV15	TRBJ1-1	15	.	CATSSVGTPNTEAFF	TGTGCCACCAGCAGCGTTGGGACACCGAACACTGAAGCTTTCTTT
.	TRBV1	TRBJ2-3	17	.	CTSSQLFGQGRTDTQYF	TGCACCAGCAGCCAATTGTTTGGACAGGGCCGCACAGATACGCAGTATTTT
once	TRBV7-9	TRBJ2-3	14	.	CASSLRGVTDTQYF	TGTGCCAGCAGCTTAAGGGGGGTCACAGATACGCAGTATTTT
.	TRBV19	TRBJ1-5	13	.	CASSMRVNQPQHF	TGTGCCAGTAGTATGAGGGTGAATCAGCCCCAGCATTTT
.	TRBV6-1	TRBJ1-4	15	TRBD1	CASNLQGAANEKLFF	TGTGCCAGCAACCTACAGGGGGCAGCTAATGAAAAACTGTTTTTT
.	TRBV15	TRBJ2-7	14	.	CATSRDPGRYEQYF	TGTGCCACCAGCAGAGATCCGGGACGGTACGAGCAGTACTTC
.	TRBV19	TRBJ1-4	15	.	CASSIEGFTNEKLFF	TGTGCCAGTAGTATCGAGGGTTTCACTAATGAAAAACTGTTTTTT
.	TRBV4-1	TRBJ1-1	13	.	CASSQVGTQAAFF	TGCGCCAGCAGCCAAGTCGGGACGCAGGCTGCTTTCTTT
.	TRBV13	TRBJ2-7	14	.	CASSLGQGFYEQYF	TGTGCCAGCAGCTTAGGACAGGGATTTTACGAGCAGTACTTC
.	TRBV5-5	TRBJ2-7	16	TRBD1	CASSPGQGSGYNEQYF	TGTGCCAGCAGCCCAGGACAGGGGTCCGGTTACAACGAGCAGTACTTC
.	TRBV27	TRBJ2-7	13	TRBD1	CASSNYRGREQYF	TGTGCCAGCAGCAACTACAGGGGGCGTGAGCAGTACTTC
.	TRBV27	TRBJ1-1	14	TRBD1	CASRLQGARTEAFF	TGTGCCAGCAGGCTACAGGGGGCGAGGACTGAAGCTTTCTTT
.	TRBV28	TRBJ2-6	16	.	CASSFPGAGGANVLTF	TGTGCCAGCAGTTTTCCGGGAGCGGGTGGGGCCAACGTCCTGACTTTC
.	TRBV6-6	TRBJ1-1	13	.	CACSLGQNTEAFF	TGTGCCTGTTCCCTTGGACAGAACACTGAAGCTTTCTTT
once	TRBV7-2	TRBJ2-5	15	TRBD2	CASSPIGGGARAQYF	TGTGCCAGCAGCCCGATTGGCGGGGGGGCCCGGGCCCAGTACTTC
.	TRBV10-1	TRBJ2-1	19	TRBD2	CASSSSSGGLSRFYNEQFF	TGCGCCAGCAGTTCTTCAAGCGGGGGGCTCTCCCGATTCTACAATGAGCAGTTCTTC
once	TRBV11-2	TRBJ2-2	12	.	CASSLGSGELFF	TGTGCCAGCAGCTTGGGATCCGGGGAGCTGTTTTTT
few	TRBV11-2	TRBJ2-7	15	.	CASSLGGDKSYEQYF	TGTGCCAGCAGCTTAGGCGGAGACAAGTCTTACGAGCAGTACTTC
few	TRBV7-6	TRBJ2-1	11	.	CASSPDNEQFF	TGTGCCAGCAGCCCCGACAATGAGCAGTTCTTC
.	TRBV10-2	TRBJ1-6	15	.	CASSDVGKDNSPLHF	TGCGCCAGCAGTGATGTTGGGAAAGATAATTCACCCCTCCACTTT
.	TRBV6-5	TRBJ2-2	14	.	CASSYYEGTGELFF	TGTGCCAGCAGTTACTACGAGGGAACCGGGGAGCTGTTTTTT
.	TRBV19	TRBJ2-1	17	.	CASSINRSPSSYNEQFF	TGTGCCAGTAGTATTAATCGGTCGCCCAGCTCCTACAATGAGCAGTTCTTC
.	TRBV18	TRBJ1-1	14	.	CASSSSGTEGGAFF	TGTGCCAGCTCATCAAGCGGGACGGAGGGCGGTGCTTTCTTT
.	TRBV2	TRBJ2-7	13	.	CASWGTGNYEQYF	TGTGCCAGCTGGGGCACAGGGAACTACGAGCAGTACTTC
.	TRBV7-2	TRBJ2-5	14	.	CASRKGANQETQYF	TGTGCCAGCAGAAAAGGGGCCAACCAAGAGACCCAGTACTTC
.	TRBV28	TRBJ2-5	15	.	CASSFGGGGQETQYF	TGTGCCAGCAGTTTCGGAGGAGGGGGCCAAGAGACCCAGTACTTC
.	TRBV6-6	TRBJ2-5	15	TRBD2	CASRPLAGGRETQYF	TGTGCCAGCAGACCACTAGCGGGGGGTAGAGAGACCCAGTACTTC
.	TRBV9	TRBJ1-4	14	TRBD1	CASSDRGTNEKLFF	TGTGCCAGCAGCGACAGGGGGACTAATGAAAAACTGTTTTTT
.	TRBV19	TRBJ2-3	15	.	CASSISGGSTDTQYF	TGTGCCAGTAGTATTAGTGGCGGAAGCACAGATACGCAGTATTTT
.	TRBV19	TRBJ1-2	14	TRBD1	CATEGTGDNYGYTF	TGTGCCACCGAAGGGACAGGAGATAACTATGGCTACACCTTC
.	TRBV2	TRBJ1-4	15	TRBD1	CASSERDSRIEKLFF	TGTGCCAGCAGTGAAAGGGACAGTCGAATCGAAAAACTGTTTTTT
.	TRBV5-6	TRBJ2-1	16	.	CASSLGLQGVYNEQFF	TGTGCCAGCAGCTTGGGGTTGCAGGGTGTCTACAATGAGCAGTTCTTC
.	TRBV11-2	TRBJ1-2	13	.	CASSTNVLYGYTF	TGTGCCAGCAGCACCAATGTTCTCTATGGCTACACCTTC
.	TRBV5-4	TRBJ1-1	15	TRBD1	CASSLDRGASTEAFF	TGTGCCAGCAGCTTGGACAGGGGAGCGAGCACTGAAGCTTTCTTT
.	TRBV5-1	TRBJ1-4	16	TRBD1	CASSLGQQGGSEKLFF	TGCGCCAGCAGCTTGGGACAACAGGGGGGAAGTGAAAAACTGTTTTTT
.	TRBV19	TRBJ2-2	13	.	CASKDPRAGELFF	TGTGCCAGTAAGGACCCCAGGGCCGGGGAGCTGTTTTTT
.	TRBV9	TRBJ2-7	15	.	CASSATSAPSHEQYF	TGTGCCAGCAGCGCCACTAGTGCCCCCTCCCACGAGCAGTACTTC